These 27 T cell receptor beta chains originate from one sample sequenced in a study of T cells in Graves' hyperthyroidism and ophthalmopathy. What was amplified from RNA transcripts were TCR beta CDR3 regions. TCR CDR3 regions were first amplified by RT-PCR with HTBI primers. TCRdb re-called the multiplex PCR reads with MiXCR, one entry per CDR3 protein. This sample has hundreds of thousands of distinct CDR3 sequences, with about 15% found just once. The sequencing sample was made of blood. These receptors were taken from a woman aged 50 to 65 with Graves' ophthalmopathy.

This clonotype was seen at least ten times. In DNA form, the CDR3 reads TGTGCCAGCAGCTTAGGGTCGGAGGGTTGGGAGACCCAGTACTTC. It specifies CASSLGSEGWETQYF. The chain recombines TRBV11-2 with TRBJ2-5, with D possibly TRBD2 on 6 matching bases. The CDR3 runs 15 residues. In germline, CDR1 is SGHAT, CDR2 FQNNGV. Trimming took off 1 base at V and 5 bases at J, with 14 bases between the two ends.

The chain joins TRBV6-2 or TRBV6-3 to TRBJ1-4, with D tentatively TRBD1 (6 bases). Deletions cut 1 base from V and 0 bases from J, with 6 bases between. Germline V CDR1 and CDR2: MNHEY, SVGEGT. The CDR3 consists of 15 residues. The DNA of the CDR3 is TGTGCCAGCAGTTACTACAGGGCAACTAATGAAAAACTGTTTTTT. Its translation is CASSYYRATNEKLFF.

The CDR3: CASNPGLAAETQYF. CDR3 in DNA: TGTGCCAGTAATCCGGGACTAGCGGCGGAGACCCAGTACTTC. The chain links TRBV19 to TRBJ2-5, with 11 bases that match TRBD2. V shed 7 bases and J 5 bases; nucleotides not matched to a gene: 6. From germline, CDR1 is LNHDA and CDR2 SQIVND (reference sequence). The CDR3 extends over 14 amino acids.

Of note for this clonotype: Possible read error: a much larger clone is one base away. The V and J genes are TRBV3-1 and TRBJ2-1; D is ambiguous. There are 16 residues in the CDR3. Germline V gene data show CDR1 as LGHDT and CDR2 as YNNKEL (reference sequence). CDR3 region: CASSHSPRFSYNEQSF. CDR3 nucleotides: TGTGCCAGCAGCCACTCCCCCCGTTTTTCTTACAATGAGCAGTCCTTC.

The CDR3 spells CASKTGELYGYTF. CDR3 in DNA: TGTGCCAGCAAGACAGGGGAGTTGTATGGCTACACCTTC. V and J are TRBV6-2 or TRBV6-3 and TRBJ1-2, with 8 bases lining up with TRBD1. V shed 7 bases, J shed 5 bases, and the junction held 6 bases outside the gene matches. Germline CDR1 reads MNHEY; CDR2 reads SVGEGT. The CDR3 is 13 amino acids.

At least ten counts were recorded for this clonotype. The chain is built from TRBV13 and TRBJ2-1; D unclear. V lost 5 bases and J 2 bases, leaving 10 bases between the germline ends. This CDR3 comprises 14 residues. Germline CDR1 reads PRHDT; CDR2 reads FYEKMQ (reference sequence). The CDR3: CASSPGLAYNEQFF. The CDR3 DNA reads as TGTGCCAGCAGCCCTGGGCTGGCCTACAATGAGCAGTTCTTC.

In this sample, this clonotype turned up many times. The chain has TRBV5-1 and TRBJ1-1, with D unresolved. Trimming took 4 bases from V and 2 from J, leaving 9 bases between them. The germline CDR1 and CDR2 sequences are SGHRS and YFSETQ. The CDR3 totals 13 residues. DNA of the CDR3: TGCGCCAGCAGCGCAGACGGAAACACTGAAGCTTTCTTT. Translation: CASSADGNTEAFF.

This clonotype was seen ten or more times. V usage is TRBV20-1 and J usage is TRBJ2-1, with D hard to call. V lost 6 bases to trimming and J lost 4 bases, with 16 bases between them. Per the germline V gene, CDR1 is DFQATT and CDR2 is SNEGSKA (reference sequence). The length of the CDR3 is 14 residues. CDR3 amino acids: CSARPNPIYNEQFF. CDR3 coding DNA: TGCAGTGCAAGGCCTAATCCAATTTACAATGAGCAGTTCTTC.

CDR3 sequence reads: CASSLTPKTGSNQPQHF. Written as DNA, the CDR3 is TGTGCCAGCTCACTAACGCCCAAGACAGGTAGCAATCAGCCCCAGCATTTT. The rearrangement links TRBV18 to TRBJ1-5; D may be TRBD1 (6 bases). CDR1 KGHSH and CDR2 LQKENI come from the germline V gene. V dropped 4 bases and J dropped 0 bases, with 16 bases sitting between them. The CDR3 has 17 amino acids.

V and J are TRBV9 and TRBJ2-7; D remains unclear. The CDR3 covers 14 residues. Germline V gives CDR1 SGDLS, CDR2 YYNGEE. V shed 3 bases and J shed 7 bases, with 17 bases lying between them. The CDR3 coding sequence is TGTGCCAGCAGCGGCCAGGTTGGAGCCCATGAGCAGTACTTC. It is translated as CASSGQVGAHEQYF.

This clonotype was detected ten times or more. The chain recombines TRBV7-2 with TRBJ1-6; D remains unclear. Trimming left V 7 bases short and J 0 bases short, with 10 bases between. The germline V gene has CDR1 SGHTA and CDR2 FQGNSA. The CDR3 is 15 residues long. The CDR3 here is CASNVGSSYNSPLHF. DNA for the CDR3: TGTGCCAGCAACGTCGGGAGCTCCTATAATTCACCCCTCCACTTT.

This clonotype was seen only a few times. The rearrangement uses TRBV5-1 and TRBJ1-5, with D hard to call. Germline V gene lookup returns CDR1 SGHRS and CDR2 YFSETQ. With 1 base removed from V and 3 bases from J, the gap between germline ends came to 8 bases. This CDR3 has 14 residues. This CDR3 reads CASSLSGNNQPQHF. DNA for the CDR3: TGCGCCAGCAGCTTGTCCGGAAACAATCAGCCCCAGCATTTT. The full variable domain, in which reference TRBV5-1 and TRBJ1-5 provide the parts outside the CDR3, is KAGVTQTPRYLIKTRGQQVTLSCSPISGHRSVSWYQQTPGQGLQFLFEYFSETQRNKGNFPGRFSGRQFSNSRSEMNVSTLELGDSALYLCASSLSGNNQPQHFGDGTRLSIL.

The CDR3 DNA reads TGCGCCAGCAGCCAAGATATAGGCAGTGCAACTAATGAAAAACTGTTTTTT. Encoded protein: CASSQDIGSATNEKLFF. The chain has TRBV4-3 and TRBJ1-4; D unclear. Per the germline V gene, CDR1 is LGHNA and CDR2 is YSLEER. The CDR3 is 17 amino acids. The V and J ends lost 0 bases and 0 bases respectively, with 11 bases between them.

In this sample, this clonotype turned up many times. The chain joins TRBV5-5 to TRBJ2-7; D gene uncertain. Looked up from germline, CDR1 is SGHKS and CDR2 is YYEKEE (reference sequence). With 4 bases removed from V and 3 bases from J, the gap between germline ends came to 8 bases. The CDR3 runs to 12 residues. The DNA for the CDR3 is TGTGCCAGCAGCCAGTACCTCTACGAGCAGTACTTC. It is translated as CASSQYLYEQYF.

This clonotype occurred a few times. The genes are TRBV6-1 and TRBJ1-2, with a tentative D call TRBD1 (5 bases). Germline lookup yields CDR1 MNHNS and CDR2 SASEGT. V was cut by 5 bases and J by 1 base, with 17 bases left in between. The CDR3 extends over 16 amino acids. The chain's CDR3 is CASSRLGTTSNYGYTF. In DNA form, the CDR3 reads TGTGCCAGCAGTAGACTTGGGACTACAAGTAACTATGGCTACACCTTC.

This clonotype was detected only a few times. The chain's CDR3 is CASSVVGIEKLFF. CDR3 nucleotide sequence: TGTGCCAGCAGTGTGGTGGGTATCGAAAAACTGTTTTTT. The rearrangement joins TRBV2 to TRBJ1-4; D gene unclear. Germline V CDR1 and CDR2: SNHLY, FYNNEI. The germline V and J ends were trimmed by 4 bases and 8 bases, with 11 bases remaining between them. This CDR3 spans 13 amino acids.

This clonotype appeared many times. This chain joins TRBV28 and TRBJ1-5; possibly TRBD1 for D (6 bases). CDR1 and CDR2 (germline): MDHEN, SYDVKM. CDR3 length: 16 amino acids. V was cut by 2 bases and J by 0 bases, with 11 bases left in between. CDR3 in amino acids: CASSLPGVPSNQPQHF. The CDR3 nucleotides are TGTGCCAGCAGTTTACCAGGGGTACCTAGCAATCAGCCCCAGCATTTT.

This clonotype was seen repeatedly, ten times or more. This chain uses TRBV5-1 with TRBJ2-3; D is ambiguous. V lost 0 bases to trimming and J lost 2 bases, with 10 bases between them. Germline CDR1 is SGHRS and CDR2 is YFSETQ. CDR3 size: 15 residues. The CDR3 nucleotides are TGCGCCAGCAGCTTGGCCCCGGGTTACACAGATACGCAGTATTTT. Protein product: CASSLAPGYTDTQYF.

Remarks on this clonotype: Just one base apart from a much larger clone, this may be a read error. This sequence joins TRBV27 and TRBJ2-1, with 12 bases identical to TRBD2. The J segment lost 6 bases and the V segment lost 5 bases, leaving 11 bases of the junction unmatched. Per the germline V gene, CDR1 is MNHEY and CDR2 is SMNVEV (reference sequence). The CDR3 loop spans 17 amino acids. DNA of the CDR3: TGTGCCAGCAGTAGACGGACTAGCGGGAATCCGGGCAATGAGCAGTTCTTC. This sequence encodes CASSRRTSGNPGNEQFF.

The V and J genes are TRBV14 and TRBJ2-7, with 9 nucleotides matching TRBD2. This CDR3 has 15 residues. CDR1 and CDR2 from the germline V gene are SGHDN and FVKESK. Losses at the gene ends were 4 bases for V and 2 bases for J; bases not matched to a gene: 6. The CDR3 DNA reads as TGTGCCAGCAGCCGATTAGCGGGAGCCCCCTACGAGCAGTACTTC. It yields the protein CASSRLAGAPYEQYF.

This clonotype was counted only a few times. The chain combines TRBV6-1 with TRBJ1-5, with a weak D call TRBD1 (6 bases). Trimming left V 4 bases short and J 3 bases short, with 13 bases between. The CDR3 is 15 residues long. Germline assignment: CDR1 MNHNS and CDR2 SASEGT. This chain's CDR3 is CASSGTGSNNQPQHF. The CDR3 coding sequence is TGTGCCAGCAGTGGAACAGGGTCAAACAATCAGCCCCAGCATTTT.

This clonotype was observed a few times. The chain is built from TRBV5-5 and TRBJ2-5; D call uncertain. The V gene lost 3 bases and the J gene lost 3 bases, with 9 bases spanning the gap. Germline V gene lookup returns CDR1 SGHKS and CDR2 YYEKEE (reference sequence). The CDR3 has 13 amino acids. CDR3 amino acids: CASSSNIEETQYF. The CDR3 coding sequence is TGTGCCAGCAGCTCCAATATCGAAGAGACCCAGTACTTC. Based on the CDR3 plus reference TRBV5-5 and TRBJ2-5, the full variable domain is DAGVTQSPTHLIKTRGQQVTLRCSPISGHKSVSWYQQVLGQGPQFIFQYYEKEERGRGNFPDRFSARQFPNYSSELNVNALLLGDSALYLCASSSNIEETQYFGPGTRLLVL.

This clonotype was counted at least ten times. The chain combines TRBV20-1 with TRBJ2-1; 8 nucleotides match TRBD2. CDR3 length equals 14 residues. V lost 2 bases, J lost 8 bases, and 8 bases stayed unmatched. CDR1 DFQATT and CDR2 SNEGSKA come from the germline V gene (reference sequence). CDR3 sequence: CSARSSGKVDEQFF. DNA for the CDR3: TGCAGTGCTAGAAGTAGCGGGAAAGTAGATGAGCAGTTCTTC.

This chain connects TRBV7-2 to TRBJ2-7; 7 bases fit TRBD1. V was pared by 5 bases and J by 1 base, with 11 bases of the junction left unmatched. The CDR3 length is 16 residues. Per the germline V gene, CDR1 is SGHTA and CDR2 is FQGNSA. The CDR3 DNA follows: TGTGCCAGCAGCCAAGAAGGGACAGCCGCTTCCTACGAGCAGTACTTC. Amino acid sequence: CASSQEGTAASYEQYF. Drawing the rest from reference TRBV7-2 and TRBJ2-7, the complete variable domain is GAGVSQSPSNKVTEKGKDVELRCDPISGHTALYWYRQSLGQGLEFLIYFQGNSAPDKSGLPSDRFSAERTGGSVSTLTIQRTQQEDSAVYLCASSQEGTAASYEQYFGPGTRLTVT.

This clonotype appeared many times. The J gene is TRBJ2-1, the V gene TRBV7-2; unclear D gene. V lost 1 base, J lost 4 bases, and 8 bases lay in between. The CDR3 is 14 amino acids. Per germline, CDR1 SGHTA and CDR2 FQGNSA. The CDR3 loop is CASSLVHLYNEQFF. Written as DNA, the CDR3 is TGTGCCAGCAGCTTAGTACACCTTTACAATGAGCAGTTCTTC.

The table lists this clonotype with a few counts. The chain links TRBV12-3 or TRBV12-4 to TRBJ1-5; D is possibly TRBD1 (5 bases). This CDR3 has 16 amino acids. The germline V and J ends were trimmed by 5 bases and 1 base, with 15 bases remaining between them. This chain's CDR3 is CASSGVGARSNQPQHF. CDR3 nucleotide sequence: TGTGCCAGCAGTGGAGTTGGGGCTCGGAGCAATCAGCCCCAGCATTTT.

The chain couples TRBV20-1 to TRBJ2-2; 7 nucleotides agree with TRBD2. V lost 0 bases to trimming and J lost 5 bases; unmatched junction nucleotides: 3. CDR1 and CDR2 from the germline V gene are DFQATT and SNEGSKA (reference sequence). This CDR3 is 14 amino acids long. CDR3 in amino acids: CSAREGSGTGELFF. The CDR3 DNA is TGCAGTGCTAGAGAAGGTAGCGGGACCGGGGAGCTGTTTTTT.